Shown below are 3 T cell receptor beta chains from a single sample sequenced in a study of cytotoxic CD8 clonotypes in ibrutinib-treated CLL (dated by TCRdb to 2020 to 2023). The receptor library was made with the immunoSEQ multiplex PCR assay. What TCRdb holds here is the immuneACCESS table cut down to in-frame rearrangements. Part of the clones is not present; checked against another copy, under half of the missing clones reflect an unresolved V gene, and the others are unexplained. For this sample there are approximately 150,000 clones; 70% to 85% appear just once. Together, the top ten hold approximately 28% of the sample. The time point label, as the study defines it: approximately eleven months on ibrutinib. This material consisted of PBMCs, taken after 12 months of ibrutinib treatment. The receptors were gathered from a human donor with chronic lymphocytic leukemia.

The rearrangement joins TRBV28 to TRBJ2-7; D is perhaps TRBD1 (5 bases). Trimming took 5 bases from V and 2 from J, leaving 22 bases between them. Germline CDR1 MDHEN, CDR2 SYDVKM. The CDR3 is made up of 17 amino acids. The CDR3 nucleotides are TGTGCCAGCAGTCAAAACAGCTGGGGCAGCTTAACCTACGAGCAGTACTTC. Residues: CASSQNSWGSLTYEQYF.

This clone was seen just once. V is TRBV2 and J is TRBJ2-3; D may be TRBD2 (6 bases). The germline CDR1 and CDR2 sequences are SNHLY and FYNNEI. V was trimmed by 6 bases and J by 3 bases, leaving 16 bases between them. The CDR3 is made up of 15 amino acids. The CDR3 DNA reads TGTGCCAGCAGGGAGGGGAGGAGGACAACAGATACGCAGTATTTT. Amino acid sequence: CASREGRRTTDTQYF.

The CDR3 DNA sequence: TGTGCCAGCAGCAAAGGACCAGGGGAGACCCAGTACTTC. Its translation is CASSKGPGETQYF. This chain joins TRBV21-1 and TRBJ2-5; the table's TRBD1 call for D was not verified on the DNA. TRBV21-1 is classified as a pseudogene. This CDR3 comprises 13 residues.